These 2 T cell receptor beta chains share one sample of origin, sequenced in a study of T cells in Graves' hyperthyroidism and ophthalmopathy. The investigators amplified TCR beta CDR3 regions from RNA transcripts. The TCR CDR3 first-round RT-PCR relied on the HTBI primer set. In TCRdb, the multiplex PCR reads were re-called with MiXCR into one record per CDR3 protein. The sample consists of 450,000 to 600,000 distinct CDR3 sequences, 15% to 20% of them appearing once. Material for sequencing was blood. These receptors all stem from a man aged 40-49 years with Graves' ophthalmopathy.

This clonotype was detected ten times or more. The genes are TRBV2 and TRBJ2-1; D might be TRBD1 (6 bases). The length of the CDR3 is 12 residues. V was trimmed by 6 bases and J by 15 bases, leaving 18 bases between them. CDR1 is SNHLY and CDR2 is FYNNEI in the germline V gene. This CDR3 reads CASSRGGSNPFF. DNA of the CDR3: TGTGCCAGCAGCAGAGGGGGAAGTAATCCGTTCTTC.

The sample holds many counts of this clonotype. The chain joins TRBV18 to TRBJ2-4; D gene unclear. The germline V gene encodes CDR1 KGHSH and CDR2 LQKENI. The V end was cut by 0 bases, the J end by 7 bases, with 7 bases between. This CDR3 is 13 amino acids long. CDR3 DNA: TGTGCCAGCTCACCACCGGGAAGGAACATTCAGTACTTC. Translation gives CASSPPGRNIQYF.